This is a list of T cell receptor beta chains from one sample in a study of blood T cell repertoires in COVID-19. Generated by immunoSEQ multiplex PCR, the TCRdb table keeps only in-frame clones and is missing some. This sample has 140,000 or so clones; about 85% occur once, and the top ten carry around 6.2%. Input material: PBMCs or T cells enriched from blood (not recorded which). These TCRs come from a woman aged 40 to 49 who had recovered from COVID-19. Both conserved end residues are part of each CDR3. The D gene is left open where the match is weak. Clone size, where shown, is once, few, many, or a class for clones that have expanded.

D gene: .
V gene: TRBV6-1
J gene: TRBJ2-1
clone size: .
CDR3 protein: CASSEGRNEQFF
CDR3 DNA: TGTGCCAGCAGTGAAGGCAGGAATGAGCAGTTCTTC

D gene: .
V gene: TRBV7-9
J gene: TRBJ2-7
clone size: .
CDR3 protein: CASSFGRTAYYEQYF
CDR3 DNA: TGTGCCAGCAGCTTCGGCCGGACAGCCTACTACGAGCAGTACTTC

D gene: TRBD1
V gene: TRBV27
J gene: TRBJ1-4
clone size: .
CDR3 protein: CASSPGQGGEKLFF
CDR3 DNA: TGTGCCAGCAGTCCCGGACAGGGCGGGGAAAAACTGTTTTTT

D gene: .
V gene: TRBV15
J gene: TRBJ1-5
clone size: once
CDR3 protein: CATSRDYGKGQGHNQPQHF
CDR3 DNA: TGTGCCACCAGCAGAGATTATGGAAAGGGGCAGGGGCATAATCAGCCCCAGCATTTT

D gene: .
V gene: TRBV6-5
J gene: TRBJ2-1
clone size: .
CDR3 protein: CASSRSDNEQFF
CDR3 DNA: TGTGCCAGCAGTCGTAGCGATAATGAGCAGTTCTTC

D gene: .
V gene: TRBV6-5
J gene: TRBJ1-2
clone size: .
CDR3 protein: CASSDMVHNYGYTF
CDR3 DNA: TGTGCCAGCAGCGATATGGTACACAACTATGGCTACACCTTC

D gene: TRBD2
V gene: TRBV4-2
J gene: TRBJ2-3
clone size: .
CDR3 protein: CASSPGRASLDTQYF
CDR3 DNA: TGTGCCAGCAGCCCGGGGAGGGCCTCGTTAGATACGCAGTATTTT

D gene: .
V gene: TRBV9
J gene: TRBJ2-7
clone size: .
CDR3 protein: CASSPKGGSRAYEQYF
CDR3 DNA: TGTGCCAGCAGCCCGAAAGGAGGGTCTCGGGCCTACGAGCAGTACTTC

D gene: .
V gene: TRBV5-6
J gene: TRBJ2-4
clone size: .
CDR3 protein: CASSLVAALAKNIQYF
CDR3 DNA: TGTGCCAGCAGCTTGGTAGCAGCATTAGCCAAAAACATTCAGTACTTC

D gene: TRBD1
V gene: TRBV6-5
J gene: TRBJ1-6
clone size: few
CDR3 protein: CASSYSRDSNSPLHF
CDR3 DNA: TGTGCCAGCAGTTACTCGAGGGACAGTAATTCACCCCTCCACTTT